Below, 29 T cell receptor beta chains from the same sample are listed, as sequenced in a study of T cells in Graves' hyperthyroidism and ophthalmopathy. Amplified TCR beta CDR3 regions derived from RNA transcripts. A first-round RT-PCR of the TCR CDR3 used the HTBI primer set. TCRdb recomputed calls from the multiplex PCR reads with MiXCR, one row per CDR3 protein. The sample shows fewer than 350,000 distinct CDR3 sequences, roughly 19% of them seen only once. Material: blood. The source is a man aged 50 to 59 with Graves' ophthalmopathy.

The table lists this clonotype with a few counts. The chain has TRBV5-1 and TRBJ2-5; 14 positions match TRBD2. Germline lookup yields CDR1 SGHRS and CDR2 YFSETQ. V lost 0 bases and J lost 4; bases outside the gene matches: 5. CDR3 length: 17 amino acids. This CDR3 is CASSLAGLAGVTETQYF. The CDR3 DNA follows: TGCGCCAGCAGCTTGGCGGGACTAGCGGGAGTCACAGAGACCCAGTACTTC.

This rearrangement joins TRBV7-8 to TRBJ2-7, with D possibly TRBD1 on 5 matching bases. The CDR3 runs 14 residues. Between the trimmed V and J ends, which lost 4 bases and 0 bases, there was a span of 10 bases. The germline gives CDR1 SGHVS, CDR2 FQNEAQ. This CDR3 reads CASSSPQDSYEQYF. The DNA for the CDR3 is TGTGCCAGCAGCTCCCCACAGGACTCCTACGAGCAGTACTTC. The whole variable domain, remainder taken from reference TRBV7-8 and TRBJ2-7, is GAGVSQSPRYKVAKRGQDVALRCDPISGHVSLFWYQQALGQGPEFLTYFQNEAQLDKSGLPSDRFFAERPEGSVSTLKIQRTQQEDSAVYLCASSSPQDSYEQYFGPGTRLTVT.

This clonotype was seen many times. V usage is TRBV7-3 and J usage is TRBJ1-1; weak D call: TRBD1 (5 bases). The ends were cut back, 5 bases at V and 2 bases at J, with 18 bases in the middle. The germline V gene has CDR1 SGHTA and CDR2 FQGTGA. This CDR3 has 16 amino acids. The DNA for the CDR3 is TGTGCCAGCAGCGCCAACCCCGGGGCGCTCAACACTGAAGCTTTCTTT. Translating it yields CASSANPGALNTEAFF.

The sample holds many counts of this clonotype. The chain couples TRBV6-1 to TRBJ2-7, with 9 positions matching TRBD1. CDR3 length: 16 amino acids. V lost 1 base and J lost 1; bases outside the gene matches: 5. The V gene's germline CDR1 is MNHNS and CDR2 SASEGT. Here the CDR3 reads CASSEDGTGLSYEQYF. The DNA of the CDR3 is TGTGCCAGCAGTGAAGATGGGACAGGGTTATCCTACGAGCAGTACTTC.

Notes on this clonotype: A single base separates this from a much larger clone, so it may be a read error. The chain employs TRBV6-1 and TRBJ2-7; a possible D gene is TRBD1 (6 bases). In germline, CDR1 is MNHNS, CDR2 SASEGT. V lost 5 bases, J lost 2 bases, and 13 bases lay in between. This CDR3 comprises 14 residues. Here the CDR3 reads CASSHQQGPYEQYF. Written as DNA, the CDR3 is TGTGCCAGCAGTCACCAACAGGGCCCCTACGAGCAGTACTTC.

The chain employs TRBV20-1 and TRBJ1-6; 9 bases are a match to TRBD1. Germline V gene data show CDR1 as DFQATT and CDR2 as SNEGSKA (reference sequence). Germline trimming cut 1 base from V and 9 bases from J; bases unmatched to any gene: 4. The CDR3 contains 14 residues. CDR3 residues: CSARAGTGTSPLHF. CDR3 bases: TGCAGTGCTAGAGCCGGGACAGGGACTTCACCCCTCCACTTT.

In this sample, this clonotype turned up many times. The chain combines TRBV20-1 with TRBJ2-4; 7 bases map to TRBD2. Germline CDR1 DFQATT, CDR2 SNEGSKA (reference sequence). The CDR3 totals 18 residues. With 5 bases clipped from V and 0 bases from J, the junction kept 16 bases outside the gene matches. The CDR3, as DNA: TGCAGTGCTTCTCCGACGAGCGGGACTTCCCTAGCCAAAAACATTCAGTACTTC. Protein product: CSASPTSGTSLAKNIQYF.

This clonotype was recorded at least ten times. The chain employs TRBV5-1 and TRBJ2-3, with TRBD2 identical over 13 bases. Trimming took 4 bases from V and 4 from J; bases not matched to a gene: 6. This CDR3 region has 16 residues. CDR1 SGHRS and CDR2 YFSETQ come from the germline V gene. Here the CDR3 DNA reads TGCGCCAGCAGCATTGGACTAGCGGGAGTAGCAGATACGCAGTATTTT. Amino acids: CASSIGLAGVADTQYF.

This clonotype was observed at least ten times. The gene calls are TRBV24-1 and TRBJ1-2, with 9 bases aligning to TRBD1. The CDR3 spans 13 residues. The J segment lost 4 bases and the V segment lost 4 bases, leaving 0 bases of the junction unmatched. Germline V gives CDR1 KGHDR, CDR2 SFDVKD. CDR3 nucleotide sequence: TGTGCCACCAGTGAGGGACAGGGCTATGGCTACACCTTC. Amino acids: CATSEGQGYGYTF.

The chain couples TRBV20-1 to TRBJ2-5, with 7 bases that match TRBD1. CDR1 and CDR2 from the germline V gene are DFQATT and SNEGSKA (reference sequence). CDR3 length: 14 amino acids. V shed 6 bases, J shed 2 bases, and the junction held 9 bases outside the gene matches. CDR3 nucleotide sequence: TGCAGTGCCGACGAGCCGGGACAGCAAGAGACCCAGTACTTC. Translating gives CSADEPGQQETQYF.

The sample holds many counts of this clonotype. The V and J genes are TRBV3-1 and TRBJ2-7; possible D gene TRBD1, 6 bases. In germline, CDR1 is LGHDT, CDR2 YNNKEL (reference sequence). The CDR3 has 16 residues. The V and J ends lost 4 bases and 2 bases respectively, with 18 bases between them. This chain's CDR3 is CASSPKSPDSPYEQYF. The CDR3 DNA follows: TGTGCCAGCAGCCCGAAATCTCCGGACAGCCCCTACGAGCAGTACTTC.

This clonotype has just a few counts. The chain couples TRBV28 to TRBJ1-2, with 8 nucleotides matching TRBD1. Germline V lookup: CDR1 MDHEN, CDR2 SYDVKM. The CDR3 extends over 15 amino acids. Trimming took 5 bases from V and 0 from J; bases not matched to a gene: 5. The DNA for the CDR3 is TGTGCCAGCAGTCTTCAGGGGGCTCCTAACTATGGCTACACCTTC. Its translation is CASSLQGAPNYGYTF.

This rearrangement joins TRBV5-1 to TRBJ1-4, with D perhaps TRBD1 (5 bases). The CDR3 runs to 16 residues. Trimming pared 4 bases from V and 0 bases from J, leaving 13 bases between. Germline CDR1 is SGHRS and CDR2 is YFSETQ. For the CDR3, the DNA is TGCGCCAGCAGCCCCCAAAAGACAGCAACTAATGAAAAACTGTTTTTT. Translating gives CASSPQKTATNEKLFF.

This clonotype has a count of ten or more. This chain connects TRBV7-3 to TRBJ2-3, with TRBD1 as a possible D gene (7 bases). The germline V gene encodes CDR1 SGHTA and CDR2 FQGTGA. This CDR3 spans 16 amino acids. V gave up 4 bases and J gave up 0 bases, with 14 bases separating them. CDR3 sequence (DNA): TGTGCCAGCAGCTCCCAGGGGGGTAGTAGCACAGATACGCAGTATTTT. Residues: CASSSQGGSSTDTQYF.

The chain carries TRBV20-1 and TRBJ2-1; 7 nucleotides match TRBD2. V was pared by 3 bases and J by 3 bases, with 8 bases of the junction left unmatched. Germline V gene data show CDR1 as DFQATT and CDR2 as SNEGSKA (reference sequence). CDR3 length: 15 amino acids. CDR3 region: CSARRAGRLYNEQFF. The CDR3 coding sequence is TGCAGTGCTAGGAGAGCGGGACGCCTCTACAATGAGCAGTTCTTC.

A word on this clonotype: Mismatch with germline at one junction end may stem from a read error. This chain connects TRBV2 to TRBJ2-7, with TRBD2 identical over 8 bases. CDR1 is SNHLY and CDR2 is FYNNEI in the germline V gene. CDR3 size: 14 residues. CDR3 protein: CASSEAGGSYERYF. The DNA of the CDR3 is TGTGCCAGCAGTGAGGCGGGAGGTTCCTACGAGCGGTACTTC. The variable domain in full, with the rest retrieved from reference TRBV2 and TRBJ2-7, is EPEVTQTPSHQVTQMGQEVILRCVPISNHLYFYWYRQILGQKVEFLVSFYNNEISEKSEIFDDQFSVERPDGSNFTLKIRSTKLEDSAMYFCASSEAGGSYERYFGPGTRLTVT.

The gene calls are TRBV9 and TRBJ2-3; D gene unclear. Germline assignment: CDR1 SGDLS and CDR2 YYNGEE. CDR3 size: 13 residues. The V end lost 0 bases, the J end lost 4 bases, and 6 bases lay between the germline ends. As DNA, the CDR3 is TGTGCCAGCAGCGTAGTTAGGGCAGATACGCAGTATTTT. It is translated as CASSVVRADTQYF.

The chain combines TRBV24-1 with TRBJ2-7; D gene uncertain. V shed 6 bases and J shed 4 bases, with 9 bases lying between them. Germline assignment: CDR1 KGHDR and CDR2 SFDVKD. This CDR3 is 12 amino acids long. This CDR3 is CATSNRGYEQYF. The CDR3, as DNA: TGTGCCACCAGTAACCGAGGATACGAGCAGTACTTC.

CDR3 in amino acids: CSAKGWGDYGYTF. The CDR3 DNA sequence: TGCAGTGCCAAAGGCTGGGGAGACTATGGCTACACCTTC. The chain links TRBV20-1 to TRBJ1-2, with D unclear. This CDR3 region has 13 residues. Deletions cut 6 bases from V and 3 bases from J, with 14 bases between. Germline V gene sequence: CDR1 DFQATT, CDR2 SNEGSKA (reference sequence).

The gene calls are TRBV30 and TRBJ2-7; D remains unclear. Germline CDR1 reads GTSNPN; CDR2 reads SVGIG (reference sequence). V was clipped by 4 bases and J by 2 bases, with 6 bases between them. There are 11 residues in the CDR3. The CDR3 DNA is TGTGCCTGGATGTCTACCTACGAGCAGTACTTC. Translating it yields CAWMSTYEQYF.

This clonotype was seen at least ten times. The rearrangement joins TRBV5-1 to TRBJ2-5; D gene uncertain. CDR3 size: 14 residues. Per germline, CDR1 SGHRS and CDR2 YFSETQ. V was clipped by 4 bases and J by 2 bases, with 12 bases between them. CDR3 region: CASSKNRIQETQYF. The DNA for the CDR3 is TGCGCCAGCAGCAAGAACAGAATACAAGAGACCCAGTACTTC. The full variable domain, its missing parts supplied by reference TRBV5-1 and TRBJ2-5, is KAGVTQTPRYLIKTRGQQVTLSCSPISGHRSVSWYQQTPGQGLQFLFEYFSETQRNKGNFPGRFSGRQFSNSRSEMNVSTLELGDSALYLCASSKNRIQETQYFGPGTRLLVL.

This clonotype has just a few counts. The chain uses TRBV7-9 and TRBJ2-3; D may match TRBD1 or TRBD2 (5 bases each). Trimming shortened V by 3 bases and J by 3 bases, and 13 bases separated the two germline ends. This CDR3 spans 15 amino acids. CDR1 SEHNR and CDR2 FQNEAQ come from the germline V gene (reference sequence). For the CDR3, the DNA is TGTGCCAGCAGCTTGGGGGAGTCGGGGACAGATACGCAGTATTTT. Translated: CASSLGESGTDTQYF.

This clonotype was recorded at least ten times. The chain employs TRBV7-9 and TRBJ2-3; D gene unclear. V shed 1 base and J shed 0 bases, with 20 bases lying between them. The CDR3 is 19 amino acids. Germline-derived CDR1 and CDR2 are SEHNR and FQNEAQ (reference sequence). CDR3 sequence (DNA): TGTGCCAGCAGCTTAGGTGCGGAGCGAACGACCACAAGCACAGATACGCAGTATTTT. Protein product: CASSLGAERTTTSTDTQYF.

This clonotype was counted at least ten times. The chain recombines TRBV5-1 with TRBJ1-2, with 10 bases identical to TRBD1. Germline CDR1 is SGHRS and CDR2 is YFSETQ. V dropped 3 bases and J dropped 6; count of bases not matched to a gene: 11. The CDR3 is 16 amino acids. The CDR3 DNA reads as TGCGCCAGCAGCTCTGGAGGATCGGGACAGGGGCATGGCTACACCTTC. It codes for CASSSGGSGQGHGYTF.

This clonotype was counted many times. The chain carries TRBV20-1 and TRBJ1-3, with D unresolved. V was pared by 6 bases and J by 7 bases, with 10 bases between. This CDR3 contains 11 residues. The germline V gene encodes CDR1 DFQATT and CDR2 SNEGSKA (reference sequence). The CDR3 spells CSAQIWNTIYF. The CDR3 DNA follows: TGCAGTGCACAAATATGGAACACCATATATTTT.

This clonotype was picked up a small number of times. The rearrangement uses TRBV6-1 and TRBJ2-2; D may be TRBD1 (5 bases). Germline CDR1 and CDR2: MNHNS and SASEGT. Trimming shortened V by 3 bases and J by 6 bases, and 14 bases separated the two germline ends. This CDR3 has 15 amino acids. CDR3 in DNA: TGTGCCAGCAGTGATTGGAGCAGGGCATCCGGGGAGCTGTTTTTT. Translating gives CASSDWSRASGELFF.

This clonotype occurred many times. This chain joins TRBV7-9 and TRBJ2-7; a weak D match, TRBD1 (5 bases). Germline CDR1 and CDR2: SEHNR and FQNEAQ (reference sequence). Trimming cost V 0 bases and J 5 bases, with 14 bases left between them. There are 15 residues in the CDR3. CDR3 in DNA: TGTGCCAGCAGCTTAGCGGACCAGGGTGTCAACGAGCAGTACTTC. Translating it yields CASSLADQGVNEQYF.

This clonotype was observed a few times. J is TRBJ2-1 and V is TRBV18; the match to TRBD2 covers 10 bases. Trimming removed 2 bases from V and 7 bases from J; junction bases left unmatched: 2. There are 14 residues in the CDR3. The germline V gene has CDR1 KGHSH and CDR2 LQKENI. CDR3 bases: TGTGCCAGCTCACCAGCTAGCGGGAGAAATGAGCAGTTCTTC. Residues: CASSPASGRNEQFF.

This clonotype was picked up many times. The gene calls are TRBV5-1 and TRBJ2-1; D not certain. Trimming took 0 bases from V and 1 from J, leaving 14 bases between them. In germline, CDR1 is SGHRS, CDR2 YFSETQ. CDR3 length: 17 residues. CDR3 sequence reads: CASSLGGPPYSYNEQFF. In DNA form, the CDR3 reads TGCGCCAGCAGCTTGGGGGGTCCTCCGTATTCCTACAATGAGCAGTTCTTC.